The 12 T cell receptor beta chains below were found in one sample sequenced in a study of identifying expanded T cells in peripheral blood. Libraries were prepared by immunoSEQ multiplex PCR; TCRdb keeps only in-frame clonotypes and omits some of them. The sample includes about 85,000 clones, around nine tenths seen only once; the top ten take around 19%. The specimen was blood. The receptors come from a person between 18 and 70 years old in good health.

The V gene is TRBV2, the J gene TRBJ2-1, with 8 bases matching TRBD1. The V gene's germline CDR1 is SNHLY and CDR2 FYNNEI. The junction had 4 bases not matched to a gene; V was cut back by 0 bases and J by 6 bases. The CDR3 has 15 amino acids. The CDR3 region is CASSEARQGFNEQFF. CDR3 nucleotides: TGTGCCAGCAGTGAAGCGCGACAGGGGTTCAATGAGCAGTTCTTC.

This clone has more than one count but fewer than ten. This sequence joins TRBV5-6 and TRBJ2-7; 8 bases are a match to TRBD1. CDR1 is SGHDT, CDR2 YYEEEE, per germline. This CDR3 is 14 amino acids long. V shed 4 bases, J shed 0 bases, and the junction held 3 bases outside the gene matches. DNA for the CDR3: TGTGCCAGCAGCCAGGGGGCCTCCTCCTACGAGCAGTACTTC. The encoded protein is CASSQGASSYEQYF. Variable domain in full (rest from reference TRBV5-6 and TRBJ2-7): DAGVTQSPTHLIKTRGQQVTLRCSPKSGHDTVSWYQQALGQGPQFIFQYYEEEERQRGNFPDRFSGHQFPNYSSELNVNALLLGDSALYLCASSQGASSYEQYFGPGTRLTVT.

The chain combines TRBV7-2 with TRBJ2-1; D unclear. The CDR3 extends over 12 amino acids. From germline, CDR1 is SGHTA and CDR2 FQGNSA. V lost 5 bases, J lost 11 bases, and 13 bases lay in between. CDR3 residues: CASSPILMKQFF. DNA for the CDR3: TGTGCCAGCAGCCCGATTCTAATGAAGCAGTTCTTC. Complete variable domain (other parts from reference TRBV7-2 and TRBJ2-1): GAGVSQSPSNKVTEKGKDVELRCDPISGHTALYWYRQSLGQGLEFLIYFQGNSAPDKSGLPSDRFSAERTGGSVSTLTIQRTQQEDSAVYLCASSPILMKQFFGPGTRLTVL.

The V call is TRBV27, the J call TRBJ2-6; no clear D gene. V lost 5 bases to trimming and J lost 0 bases, with 5 bases between them. This CDR3 comprises 14 residues. Germline CDR1 MNHEY, CDR2 SMNVEV (reference sequence). CDR3 DNA sequence: TGTGCCAGCAGTGAAATCTCTGGGGCCAACGTCCTGACTTTC. Translated, it gives CASSEISGANVLTF.

The genes are TRBV6-5 and TRBJ1-4, with D maybe TRBD1 (6 bases). Germline V lookup: CDR1 MNHEY, CDR2 SVGAGI. The CDR3 loop spans 14 amino acids. Trimming pared 6 bases from V and 2 bases from J, leaving 10 bases between. The CDR3 is CASRETGTNEKLFF. CDR3 nucleotide sequence: TGTGCCAGCAGGGAGACAGGCACTAATGAAAAACTGTTTTTT.

The genes are TRBV29-1 and TRBJ1-1; possible D gene TRBD1, 5 bases. Trimming cost V 4 bases and J 1 base, with 10 bases left between them. The germline V gene has CDR1 SQVTM and CDR2 ANQGSEA. The CDR3 is made up of 13 amino acids. CDR3 sequence: CSVVRDGNTEAFF. The CDR3 DNA reads TGCAGCGTTGTCCGGGACGGGAACACTGAAGCTTTCTTT.

The chain links TRBV6-1 to TRBJ1-2; weak D call: TRBD1 (5 bases). The V gene's germline CDR1 is MNHNS and CDR2 SASEGT. This CDR3 comprises 14 residues. Trimming cost V 4 bases and J 3 bases, with 12 bases left between them. The CDR3 reads CASSGTRAHYGYTF. The CDR3 nucleotides read TGTGCCAGCAGTGGGACCAGGGCTCACTATGGCTACACCTTC.

V gene TRBV11-2 combines with J gene TRBJ1-3, with D maybe TRBD1 (6 bases). There are 13 residues in the CDR3. The V end was cut by 2 bases, the J end by 8 bases, with 10 bases between. Per the germline V gene, CDR1 is SGHAT and CDR2 is FQNNGV. The CDR3 loop reads CASSLFRGHTIYF. For the CDR3, the DNA is TGTGCCAGCAGCTTATTCAGGGGCCACACCATATATTTT.

The J gene is TRBJ1-1, the V gene TRBV19, with TRBD1 as a possible D gene (6 bases). Germline values: CDR1 LNHDA, CDR2 SQIVND (reference sequence). This CDR3 comprises 14 residues. V was trimmed by 2 bases and J by 4 bases, leaving 11 bases between them. Here the CDR3 DNA reads TGTGCCAGTAGTATAACCCAGGGGAGCACTGAAGCTTTCTTT. Translated, it gives CASSITQGSTEAFF.

The J gene is TRBJ1-2, the V gene TRBV4-3; 9 positions agree with TRBD1. This CDR3 has 15 residues. The germline V gene encodes CDR1 LGHNA and CDR2 YSLEER. V dropped 3 bases and J dropped 4; count of bases not matched to a gene: 6. The CDR3 protein is CASSHPGTGTYGYTF. The CDR3 nucleotides are TGCGCCAGCAGCCACCCCGGGACAGGGACCTATGGCTACACCTTC.

The chain has TRBV10-3 and TRBJ2-7; 9 positions agree with TRBD1. This CDR3 has 15 residues. After removal of 3 bases from V and 5 bases from J, the junction contained 8 bases not matched to a gene. Germline V gives CDR1 ENHRY, CDR2 SYGVKD. DNA of the CDR3: TGTGCCATCAGTGAAGTCGGGACAGGGTACCACGAGCAGTACTTC. This codes for CAISEVGTGYHEQYF.

This chain links TRBV5-4 with TRBJ2-7; TRBD1 matches at 7 bases. Looked up from germline, CDR1 is SGHNT and CDR2 is YYREEE (reference sequence). V shed 0 bases, J shed 7 bases, and the junction held 7 bases outside the gene matches. CDR3 length equals 14 residues. DNA for the CDR3: TGTGCCAGCAGCTTGGTTGGGACAGCAAAGGAGCAGTACTTC. Amino acids: CASSLVGTAKEQYF.